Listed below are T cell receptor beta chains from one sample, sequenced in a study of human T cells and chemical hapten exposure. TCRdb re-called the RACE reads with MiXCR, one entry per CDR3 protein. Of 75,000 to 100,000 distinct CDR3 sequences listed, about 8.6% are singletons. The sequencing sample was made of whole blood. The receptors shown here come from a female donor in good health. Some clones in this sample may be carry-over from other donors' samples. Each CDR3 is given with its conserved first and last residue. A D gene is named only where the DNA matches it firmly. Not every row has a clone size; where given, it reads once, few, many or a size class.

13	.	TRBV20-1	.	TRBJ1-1	CSARGDGEAEAFF	TGCAGTGCTAGAGGCGACGGGGAGGCTGAAGCTTTCTTT
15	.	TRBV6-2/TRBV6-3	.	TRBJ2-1	CASSRLGSSYNEQFF	TGTGCCAGCAGTCGACTAGGTAGCTCCTACAATGAGCAGTTCTTC
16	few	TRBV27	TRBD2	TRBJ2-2	CASSSRLAVNTGELFF	TGTGCCAGCAGTTCCCGACTAGCGGTAAACACCGGGGAGCTGTTTTTT
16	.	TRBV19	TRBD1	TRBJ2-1	CASNLGQGAAGNEQFF	TGTGCCAGTAACCTCGGACAGGGGGCTGCGGGGAATGAGCAGTTCTTC
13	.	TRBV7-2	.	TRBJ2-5	CASSLVNGETQYF	TGTGCCAGCAGCTTAGTAAATGGGGAGACCCAGTACTTC
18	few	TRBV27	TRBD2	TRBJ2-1	CASRQGLAGVSSYNEQFF	TGTGCCAGCAGGCAAGGACTAGCGGGAGTCAGCTCCTACAATGAGCAGTTCTTC
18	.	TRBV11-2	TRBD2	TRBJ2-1	CASSPSQGTSGHYNEQFF	TGTGCCAGCAGCCCTAGCCAGGGGACTAGCGGTCATTACAATGAGCAGTTCTTC
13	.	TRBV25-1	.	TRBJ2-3	CASSEYWADTQYF	TGTGCCAGCAGTGAATATTGGGCAGATACGCAGTATTTT
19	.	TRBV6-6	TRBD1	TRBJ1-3	CASSYSTGQGARAGNTIYF	TGTGCCAGCAGTTATTCCACCGGACAGGGGGCGCGGGCTGGAAACACCATATATTTT
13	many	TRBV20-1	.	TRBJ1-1	CSVNRRANTEAFF	TGCAGTGTTAATAGGAGGGCGAACACTGAAGCTTTCTTT
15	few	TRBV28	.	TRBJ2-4	CASSEVILAKNIQYF	TGTGCCAGCAGCGAGGTGATACTAGCCAAAAACATTCAGTACTTC
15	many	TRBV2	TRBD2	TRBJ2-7	CASSETSGSRYEQYF	TGTGCCAGCAGTGAAACTAGCGGGAGCCGATACGAGCAGTACTTC
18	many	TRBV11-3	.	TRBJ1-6	CASSLVPAPSSYNSPLHF	TGTGCCAGCAGCTTAGTCCCCGCACCCAGCTCCTATAATTCACCCCTCCACTTT
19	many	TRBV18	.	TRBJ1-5	CASSPGSNRDPYGNQPQHF	TGTGCCAGCTCACCAGGATCAAACAGGGACCCATATGGCAATCAGCCCCAGCATTTT
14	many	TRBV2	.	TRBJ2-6	CASGSRSGANVLTF	TGTGCCAGCGGAAGTCGCTCTGGGGCCAACGTCCTGACTTTC
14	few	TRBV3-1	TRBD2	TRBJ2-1	CASSQGREEGEQFF	TGTGCCAGCAGCCAAGGGCGGGAGGAGGGTGAGCAGTTCTTC
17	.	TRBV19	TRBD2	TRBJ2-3	CASSSVGVAGVPDTQYF	TGTGCCAGTAGCTCAGTGGGGGTAGCGGGAGTGCCAGATACGCAGTATTTT
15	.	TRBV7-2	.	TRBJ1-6	CASSSDGGEVSPLHF	TGTGCCAGCAGTTCCGATGGGGGAGAGGTTTCACCCCTCCACTTT
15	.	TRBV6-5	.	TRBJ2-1	CASSYGDLSYNEQFF	TGTGCCAGCAGTTACGGGGACCTCTCCTACAATGAGCAGTTCTTC
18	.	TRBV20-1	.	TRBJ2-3	CSARDLGPHRGPVDTQYF	TGCAGTGCTAGAGATCTAGGGCCCCACCGCGGGCCTGTAGATACGCAGTATTTT
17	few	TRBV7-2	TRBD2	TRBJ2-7	CASSLGLAGVSGYEQYF	TGTGCCAGCAGCTTAGGCCTGGCGGGAGTTTCCGGCTACGAGCAGTACTTC
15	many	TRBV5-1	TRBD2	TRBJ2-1	CASSLPGLAHNEQFF	TGCGCCAGCAGCTTACCCGGACTAGCCCACAATGAGCAGTTCTTC
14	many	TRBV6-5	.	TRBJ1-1	CASSYTTGGTEAFF	TGTGCCAGCAGTTACACGACAGGAGGGACTGAAGCTTTCTTT
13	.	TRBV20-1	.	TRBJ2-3	CSARVGYTDTQYF	TGCAGTGCTAGAGTGGGCTACACAGATACGCAGTATTTT
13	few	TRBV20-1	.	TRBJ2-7	CSARTGRYYEQYF	TGCAGTGCTAGAACGGGCAGGTATTACGAGCAGTACTTC
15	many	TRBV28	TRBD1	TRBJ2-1	CASSTIGTGYNEQFF	TGTGCCAGCAGTACGATTGGGACAGGGTACAATGAGCAGTTCTTC
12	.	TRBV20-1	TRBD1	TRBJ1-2	CSASRQGYGYTF	TGCAGTGCTAGTAGACAGGGATATGGCTACACCTTC
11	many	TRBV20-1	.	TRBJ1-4	CSAWRYEKLFF	TGCAGTGCTTGGAGATATGAAAAACTGTTTTTT
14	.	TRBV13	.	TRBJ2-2	CASSFPGSTGELFF	TGTGCCAGCAGCTTCCCCGGGTCCACCGGGGAGCTGTTTTTT
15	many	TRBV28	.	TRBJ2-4	CASSSKKGAKNIQYF	TGTGCCAGCAGTTCCAAGAAGGGGGCCAAAAACATTCAGTACTTC
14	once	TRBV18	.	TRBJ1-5	CASSPVRQDQPQHF	TGTGCCAGCTCACCAGTCCGACAGGATCAGCCCCAGCATTTT
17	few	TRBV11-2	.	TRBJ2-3	CASSLGFGVFDADTQYF	TGTGCCAGCAGCTTAGGCTTCGGCGTGTTTGACGCAGATACGCAGTATTTT
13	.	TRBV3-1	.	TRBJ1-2	CASSITGANGYTF	TGTGCCAGCAGTATCACGGGGGCGAATGGCTACACCTTC
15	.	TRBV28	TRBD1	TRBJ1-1	CASSTKFGRGPEAFF	TGTGCCAGCAGTACCAAGTTCGGCAGGGGGCCTGAAGCTTTCTTT
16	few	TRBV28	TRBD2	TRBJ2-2	CASKRGLASNTGELFF	TGTGCCAGCAAACGGGGACTAGCCTCGAACACCGGGGAGCTGTTTTTT
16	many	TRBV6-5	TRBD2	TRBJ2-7	CASSERGVAGAYEQYF	TGTGCCAGCAGTGAGAGGGGAGTAGCGGGAGCCTACGAGCAGTACTTC
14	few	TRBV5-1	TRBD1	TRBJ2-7	CASSLGTGFYEQYF	TGCGCCAGCAGCTTGGGGACAGGATTCTACGAGCAGTACTTC
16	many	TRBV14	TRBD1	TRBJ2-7	CASSQVLGTGGSEQYF	TGTGCCAGCAGCCAAGTATTGGGAACAGGGGGAAGCGAGCAGTACTTC